The 6 T cell receptor beta chains presented below share a single source sample, sequenced in a study of blood T cell repertoires in COVID-19. Profiling relied on immunoSEQ multiplex PCR, and the TCRdb table lists in-frame clones only, not all of them. The data show more than 95,000 clones, about 88% seen once. The sequenced sample consisted of peripheral blood. The receptors derive from a woman of 80 years or more with acute or convalescent COVID-19.

The chain recombines TRBV10-3 with TRBJ2-1; 8 bases are a match to TRBD1. Losses at the gene ends were 5 bases for V and 5 bases for J; bases not matched to a gene: 11. The CDR3 is made up of 16 amino acids. Germline V CDR1 and CDR2: ENHRY, SYGVKD. DNA for the CDR3: TGTGCCATCAGTTACGGACAGGGTGGACAACACAATGAGCAGTTCTTC. This translates into CAISYGQGGQHNEQFF.

The chain has TRBV5-1 and TRBJ2-5; possible D gene TRBD1, 6 bases. Germline-derived CDR1 and CDR2 are SGHRS and YFSETQ. Trimming stripped 1 base from V and 5 bases from J, with 15 bases between. The CDR3 consists of 15 residues. The CDR3 is CASSLQGSASETQYF. For the CDR3, the DNA is TGCGCCAGCAGCTTGCAGGGGTCCGCCAGTGAGACCCAGTACTTC.

The chain combines TRBV4-1 with TRBJ2-1, with 7 bases identical to TRBD2. The germline CDR1 and CDR2 sequences are MGHRA and YSYEKL. This CDR3 is 15 amino acids long. J lost 5 bases, V lost 3 bases, and 7 bases had no gene match. The CDR3 spells CASSQGLNSNNEQFF. DNA for the CDR3: TGCGCCAGCAGCCAGGGACTAAATTCAAACAATGAGCAGTTCTTC.

J is TRBJ1-2 and V is TRBV28; tentatively, D is TRBD1 (5 bases). Germline V CDR1 and CDR2: MDHEN, SYDVKM. The V end was cut by 6 bases, the J end by 4 bases, with 15 bases between. The CDR3 length is 14 residues. The DNA of the CDR3 is TGTGCCAGCAGACCCGCGGGGCGGAGCTATGGCTACACCTTC. Protein product: CASRPAGRSYGYTF.

The chain employs TRBV6-6 and TRBJ2-5; 12 nucleotides match TRBD2. The ends lost 5 bases at V and 7 bases at J; junction bases unmatched: 14. CDR1 and CDR2 from the germline V gene are MNHNY and SVGAGI (reference sequence). This CDR3 spans 17 amino acids. The DNA of the CDR3 is TGTGCCAGCAGTCCCGGGCTAGCGGGGGGGAAAGACGGGACCCAGTACTTC. This codes for CASSPGLAGGKDGTQYF.

In DNA, the CDR3 is TGCAGGGGTGATTTAGGGGACACCATATATTTT. Its translation is CRGDLGDTIYF. The V and J genes are TRBV20-1 and TRBJ1-3; D is perhaps TRBD1 (5 bases). The CDR3 has 11 residues. CDR1 is DFQATT, CDR2 SNEGSKA, per germline (reference sequence).